This T cell receptor (beta chain) was documented in a study of cytomegalovirus exposure and HLA in healthy donors. Primers included in the PCR were 60 Vbeta and 13 Jbeta primers. Sequenced by immunoSEQ multiplex PCR; TCRdb stores in-frame clones only, minus some. This table has about 170,000 clones, 80% to 85% appearing once. With regard to this clone: Its antigen is not identified.

The CDR3 is 11 residues long. V shed 6 bases and J shed 2 bases, with 8 bases lying between them. Per germline, CDR1 SQVTM and CDR2 ANQGSEA. Study conclusions and caveats: Many donors carried some public TCRs, although rarity characterized most TCR sequences. HLA alleles showed associations with 16,951 TCR beta sequences in a later analysis, at a 0.05 false discovery rate.

This TCR derives from a male donor in good health and CMV-seronegative. The sample was PBMCs. The rearrangement joins TRBV29-1 to TRBJ2-7; weak D call: TRBD1 (5 bases). The chain's CDR3 is CSVAGTYEQYF. The DNA of the CDR3 is TGCAGCGTGGCAGGGACCTACGAGCAGTACTTC.